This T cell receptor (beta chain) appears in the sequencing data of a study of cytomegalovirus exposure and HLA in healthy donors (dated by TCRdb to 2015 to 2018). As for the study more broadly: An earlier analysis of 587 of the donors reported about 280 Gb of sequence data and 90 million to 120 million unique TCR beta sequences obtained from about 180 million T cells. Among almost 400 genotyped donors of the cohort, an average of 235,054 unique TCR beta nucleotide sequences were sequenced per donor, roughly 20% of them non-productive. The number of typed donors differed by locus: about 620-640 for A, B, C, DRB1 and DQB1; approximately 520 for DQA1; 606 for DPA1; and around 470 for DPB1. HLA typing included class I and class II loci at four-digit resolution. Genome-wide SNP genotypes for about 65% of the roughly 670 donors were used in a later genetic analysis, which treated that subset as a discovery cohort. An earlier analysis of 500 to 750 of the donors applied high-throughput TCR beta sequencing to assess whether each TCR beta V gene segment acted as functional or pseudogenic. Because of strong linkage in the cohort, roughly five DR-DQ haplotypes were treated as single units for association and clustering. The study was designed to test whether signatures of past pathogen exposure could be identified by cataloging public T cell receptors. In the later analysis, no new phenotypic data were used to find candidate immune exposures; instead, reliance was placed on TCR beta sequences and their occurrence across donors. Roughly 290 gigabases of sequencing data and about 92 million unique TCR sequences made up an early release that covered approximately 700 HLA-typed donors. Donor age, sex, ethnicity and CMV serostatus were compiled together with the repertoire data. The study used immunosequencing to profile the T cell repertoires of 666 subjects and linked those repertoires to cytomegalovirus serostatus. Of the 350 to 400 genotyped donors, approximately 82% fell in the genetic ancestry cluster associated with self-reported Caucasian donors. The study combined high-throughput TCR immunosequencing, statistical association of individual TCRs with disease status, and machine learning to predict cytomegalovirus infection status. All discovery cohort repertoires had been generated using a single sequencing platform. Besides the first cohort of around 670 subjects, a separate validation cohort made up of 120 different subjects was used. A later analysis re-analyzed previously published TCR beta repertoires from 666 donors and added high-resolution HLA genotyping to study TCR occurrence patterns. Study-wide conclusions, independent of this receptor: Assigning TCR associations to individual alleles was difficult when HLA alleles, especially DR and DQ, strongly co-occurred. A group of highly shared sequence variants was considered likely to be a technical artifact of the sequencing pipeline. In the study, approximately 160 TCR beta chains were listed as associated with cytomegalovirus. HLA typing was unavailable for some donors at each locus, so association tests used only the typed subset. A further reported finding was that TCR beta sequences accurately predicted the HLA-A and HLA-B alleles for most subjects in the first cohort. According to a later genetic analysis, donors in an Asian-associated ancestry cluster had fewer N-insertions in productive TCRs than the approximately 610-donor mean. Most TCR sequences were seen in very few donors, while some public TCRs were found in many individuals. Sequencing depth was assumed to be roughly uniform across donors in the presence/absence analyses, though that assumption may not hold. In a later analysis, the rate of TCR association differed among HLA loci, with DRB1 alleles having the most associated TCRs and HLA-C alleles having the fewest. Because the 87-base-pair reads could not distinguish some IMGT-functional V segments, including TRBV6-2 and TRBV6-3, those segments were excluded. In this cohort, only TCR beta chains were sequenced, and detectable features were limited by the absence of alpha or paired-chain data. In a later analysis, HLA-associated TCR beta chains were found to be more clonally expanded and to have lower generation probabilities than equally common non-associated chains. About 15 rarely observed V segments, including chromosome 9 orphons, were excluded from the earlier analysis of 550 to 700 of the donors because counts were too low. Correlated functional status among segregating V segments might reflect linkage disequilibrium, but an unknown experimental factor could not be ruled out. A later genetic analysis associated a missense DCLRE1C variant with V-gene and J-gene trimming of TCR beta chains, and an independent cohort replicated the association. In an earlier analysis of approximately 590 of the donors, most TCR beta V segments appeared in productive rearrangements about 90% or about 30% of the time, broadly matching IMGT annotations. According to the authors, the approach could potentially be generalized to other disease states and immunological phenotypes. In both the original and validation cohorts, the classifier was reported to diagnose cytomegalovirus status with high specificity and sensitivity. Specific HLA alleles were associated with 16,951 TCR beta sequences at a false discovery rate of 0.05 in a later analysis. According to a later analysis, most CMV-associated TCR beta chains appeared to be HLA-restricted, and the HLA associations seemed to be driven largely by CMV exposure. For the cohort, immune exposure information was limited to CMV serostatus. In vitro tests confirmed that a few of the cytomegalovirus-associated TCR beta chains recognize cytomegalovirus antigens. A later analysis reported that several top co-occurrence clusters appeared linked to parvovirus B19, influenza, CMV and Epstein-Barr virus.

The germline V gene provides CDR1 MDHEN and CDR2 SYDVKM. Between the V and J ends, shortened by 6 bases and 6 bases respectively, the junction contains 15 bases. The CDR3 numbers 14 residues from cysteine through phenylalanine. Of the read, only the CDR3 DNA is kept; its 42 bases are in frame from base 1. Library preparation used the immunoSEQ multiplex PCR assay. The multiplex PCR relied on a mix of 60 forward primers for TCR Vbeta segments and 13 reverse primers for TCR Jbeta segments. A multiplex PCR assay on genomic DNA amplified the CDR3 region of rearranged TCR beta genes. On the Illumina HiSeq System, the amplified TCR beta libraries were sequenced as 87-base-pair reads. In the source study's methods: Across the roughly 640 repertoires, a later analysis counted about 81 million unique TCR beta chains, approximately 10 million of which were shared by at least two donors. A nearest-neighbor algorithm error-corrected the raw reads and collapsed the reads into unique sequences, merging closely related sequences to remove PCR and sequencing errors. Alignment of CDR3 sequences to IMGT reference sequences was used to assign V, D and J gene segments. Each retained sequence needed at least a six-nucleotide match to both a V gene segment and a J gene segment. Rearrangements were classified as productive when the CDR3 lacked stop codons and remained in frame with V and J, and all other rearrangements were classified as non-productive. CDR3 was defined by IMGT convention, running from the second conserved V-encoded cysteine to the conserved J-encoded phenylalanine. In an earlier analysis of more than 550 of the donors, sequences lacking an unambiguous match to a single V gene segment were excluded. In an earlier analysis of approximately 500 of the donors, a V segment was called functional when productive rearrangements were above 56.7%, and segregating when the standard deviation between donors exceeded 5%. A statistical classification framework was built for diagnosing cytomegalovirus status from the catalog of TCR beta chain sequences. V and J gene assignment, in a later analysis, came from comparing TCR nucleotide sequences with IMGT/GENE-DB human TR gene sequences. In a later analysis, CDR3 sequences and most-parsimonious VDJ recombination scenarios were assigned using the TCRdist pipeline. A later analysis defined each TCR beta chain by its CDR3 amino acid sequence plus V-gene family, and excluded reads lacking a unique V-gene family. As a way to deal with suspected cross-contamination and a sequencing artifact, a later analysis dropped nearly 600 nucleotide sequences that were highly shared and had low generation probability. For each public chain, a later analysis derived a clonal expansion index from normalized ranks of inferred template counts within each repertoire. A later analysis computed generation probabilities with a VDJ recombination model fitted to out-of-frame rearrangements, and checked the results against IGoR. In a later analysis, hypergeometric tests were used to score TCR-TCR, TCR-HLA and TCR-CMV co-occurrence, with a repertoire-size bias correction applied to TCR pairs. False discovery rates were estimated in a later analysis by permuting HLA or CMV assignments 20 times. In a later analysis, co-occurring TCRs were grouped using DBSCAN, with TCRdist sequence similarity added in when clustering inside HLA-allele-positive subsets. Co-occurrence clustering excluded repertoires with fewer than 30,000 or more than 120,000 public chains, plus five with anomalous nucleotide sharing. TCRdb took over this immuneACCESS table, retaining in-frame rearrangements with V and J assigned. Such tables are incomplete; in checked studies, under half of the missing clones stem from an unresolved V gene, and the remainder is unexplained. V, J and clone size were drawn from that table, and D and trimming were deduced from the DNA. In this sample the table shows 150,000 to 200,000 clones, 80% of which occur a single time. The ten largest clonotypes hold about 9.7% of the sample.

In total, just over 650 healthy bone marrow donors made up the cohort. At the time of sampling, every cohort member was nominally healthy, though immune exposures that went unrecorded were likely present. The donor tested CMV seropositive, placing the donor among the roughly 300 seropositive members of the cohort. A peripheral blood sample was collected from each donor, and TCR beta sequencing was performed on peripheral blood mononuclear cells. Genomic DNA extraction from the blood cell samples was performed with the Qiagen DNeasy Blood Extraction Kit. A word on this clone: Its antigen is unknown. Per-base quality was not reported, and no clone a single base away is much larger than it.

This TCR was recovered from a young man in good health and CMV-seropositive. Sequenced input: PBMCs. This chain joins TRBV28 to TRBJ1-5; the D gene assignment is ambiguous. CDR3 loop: CASREWVTGQPQHF. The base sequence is TGTGCCAGCAGAGAGTGGGTAACGGGTCAGCCCCAGCATTTT. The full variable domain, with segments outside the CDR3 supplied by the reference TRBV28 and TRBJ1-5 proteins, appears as DVKVTQSSRYLVKRTGEKVFLECVQDMDHENMFWYRQDPGLGLRLIYFSYDVKMKEKGDIPEGYSVSREKKERFSLILESASTNQTSMYLCASREWVTGQPQHFGDGTRLSIL.